This TCR beta chain emerged from a study of OX40 agonist ivuxolimab in advanced cancers. The V end lost 10 bases, the J end lost 2 bases, and 19 bases lay between the germline ends. The CDR3 runs to 15 residues. CDR1 and CDR2 from the germline V gene are ENHRY and SYGVKD. Libraries were prepared by immunoSEQ multiplex PCR; TCRdb keeps only in-frame clonotypes and omits some of them. Of 100,000 to 120,000 clones listed, approximately 90% are singletons. Study findings and constraints: Average numbers of expanded clones were greater in CD8+ T cells than in CD4+.

For this clone: The antigen remains undetermined.

Specimen: CD4+ or CD8+ T cells sorted from blood, collected in a trial of the OX40 agonist ivuxolimab. The rearrangement joins TRBV10-3 to TRBJ2-3; either TRBD1 or TRBD2 may fit D (5 bases each). This clonotype originated in an adult with an advanced solid tumor such as melanoma, head and neck, liver or kidney cancer. DNA of the CDR3: TGTGCCAGCATGCCAGGGAGAAGGGACACAGATACGCAGTATTTT. The encoded protein is CASMPGRRDTDTQYF.